Following are 20 T cell receptor beta chains from one sample sequenced in a study of cytomegalovirus exposure and HLA in healthy donors. Vbeta (60) and Jbeta (13) primers were used in the PCR. This table comes from immunoSEQ multiplex PCR, and its TCRdb copy is limited to in-frame clones, with some not included. The sample lists 85,000 to 100,000 clones; around three quarters were seen once. Material for sequencing was PBMCs. The receptors come from a man aged 55 to 70 in good health and CMV-seropositive.

The V and J genes are TRBV6-6 and TRBJ2-7; a possible D gene is TRBD2 (5 bases). The CDR3 spans 16 residues. Germline assignment: CDR1 MNHNY and CDR2 SVGAGI (reference sequence). Trimming removed 2 bases at V and 4 bases at J, with 18 bases between. CDR3 in amino acids: CASSYPEGTPRYEQYF. CDR3 in DNA: TGTGCCAGCAGTTACCCCGAGGGAACCCCCCGGTACGAGCAGTACTTC.

This rearrangement joins TRBV11-3 to TRBJ2-1; D gene unclear. Per germline, CDR1 SGHNT and CDR2 YENEEA. The CDR3 sequence is 13 residues long. V lost 2 bases, J lost 4 bases, and 6 bases lay in between. CDR3 residues: CASSLLGYNEQFF. The CDR3 region has the DNA TGTGCCAGCAGCTTACTAGGTTACAATGAGCAGTTCTTC.

The chain recombines TRBV5-8 with TRBJ2-7, with D possibly TRBD1 on 6 matching bases. Trimming took off 7 bases at V and 6 bases at J, with 14 bases between the two ends. Germline loops: CDR1 SGHTS, CDR2 YDEGEE. This CDR3 contains 12 residues. CDR3 sequence: CASETGPLEQYF. Here the CDR3 DNA reads TGTGCCAGCGAAACAGGGCCGCTCGAGCAGTACTTC.

The rearrangement uses TRBV5-4 and TRBJ2-1; 9 nucleotides match TRBD2. The germline CDR1 and CDR2 sequences are SGHNT and YYREEE (reference sequence). This CDR3 spans 14 amino acids. V was pared by 5 bases and J by 3 bases, with 3 bases of the junction left unmatched. CDR3 amino acids: CASRLAGLYNEQFF. In DNA, the CDR3 is TGTGCCAGCAGACTAGCGGGCCTCTACAATGAGCAGTTCTTC.

The chain has TRBV30 and TRBJ1-6; no definite D call. Germline loops: CDR1 GTSNPN, CDR2 SVGIG (reference sequence). V was clipped by 4 bases and J by 14 bases, with 21 bases between them. The CDR3 consists of 14 residues. CDR3: CAWTQDGRMGSLHF. DNA for the CDR3: TGTGCCTGGACCCAGGACGGGAGAATGGGATCCCTCCACTTT.

The V gene is TRBV6-6, the J gene TRBJ2-1; a weak D match, TRBD1 (5 bases). Germline-derived CDR1 and CDR2 are MNHNY and SVGAGI (reference sequence). The V and J ends lost 0 bases and 1 base respectively, with 7 bases between them. There are 15 residues in the CDR3. CDR3 bases: TGTGCCAGCAGTTACTCGACAGAGTCCTACAATGAGCAGTTCTTC. Its protein product is CASSYSTESYNEQFF.

This clone was seen a single time. The same CDR3 can be traced to other DNA sequences in this sample. The V gene is TRBV30, the J gene TRBJ2-1; 7 bases are a match to TRBD1. This CDR3 spans 11 amino acids. Germline V gene lookup returns CDR1 GTSNPN and CDR2 SVGIG (reference sequence). V lost 2 bases, J lost 10 bases, and 2 bases stayed unmatched. For the CDR3, the DNA is TGTGCCTGGAGTCCCAGGGGGGAGCAGTTCTTC. Its translation is CAWSPRGEQFF. The variable domain in full, with the rest retrieved from reference TRBV30 and TRBJ2-1, is SQTIHQWPATLVQPVGSPLSLECTVEGTSNPNLYWYRQAAGRGLQLLFYSVGIGQISSEVPQNLSASRPQDRQFILSSKKLLLSDSGFYLCAWSPRGEQFFGPGTRLTVL.

This clone has just one count. This chain links TRBV5-1 with TRBJ1-2, with TRBD1 matching 8 bases. This CDR3 is built from 16 residues. The J segment lost 8 bases and the V segment lost 0 bases, leaving 12 bases of the junction unmatched. Germline CDR1 SGHRS, CDR2 YFSETQ. The CDR3: CASSLVARGRLDGYTF. CDR3 DNA sequence: TGCGCCAGCAGCTTGGTGGCCAGGGGGCGCTTGGACGGCTACACCTTC.

The chain joins TRBV7-2 to TRBJ1-6; 9 bases align to TRBD1. CDR1 SGHTA and CDR2 FQGNSA come from the germline V gene. Germline trimming cut 5 bases from V and 6 bases from J; bases unmatched to any gene: 14. The CDR3 sequence is 18 residues long. CDR3 nucleotides: TGTGCCAGCAGCCTCCAACACCTCAGACAGGGGGGTAATTCACCCCTCCACTTT. It specifies CASSLQHLRQGGNSPLHF.

The CDR3 reads CASSYPGGRNYGYTF. The DNA for the CDR3 is TGTGCCAGCAGCTATCCAGGGGGCCGGAACTATGGCTACACCTTC. This chain connects TRBV5-5 to TRBJ1-2, with TRBD1 matching 8 bases. Germline CDR1 reads SGHKS; CDR2 reads YYEKEE (reference sequence). The CDR3 length is 15 residues. The trim removed 3 bases at V and 2 bases at J, leaving 6 bases unmatched.

The chain uses TRBV7-6 and TRBJ2-1; possibly TRBD2 for D (5 bases). Deletions cut 4 bases from V and 5 bases from J, with 9 bases between. There are 13 residues in the CDR3. The germline V gene has CDR1 SGHVS and CDR2 FNYEAQ. The CDR3 nucleotides are TGTGCCAGCAGCTGGACTCGTAACAATGAGCAGTTCTTC. Translated: CASSWTRNNEQFF.

This clone was seen more than once but under ten times. The chain joins TRBV28 to TRBJ1-5, with 7 nucleotides matching TRBD1. Trimming removed 8 bases from V and 5 bases from J; junction bases left unmatched: 9. The germline CDR1 and CDR2 sequences are MDHEN and SYDVKM. This CDR3 comprises 14 residues. DNA for the CDR3: TGTGCCAGCGGGGGACAGTTAATCGATCAGCCCCAGCATTTT. Translation gives CASGGQLIDQPQHF.

J is TRBJ2-3 and V is TRBV6-4, with D possibly matching TRBD1 (7 bases). Germline V gives CDR1 MRHNA, CDR2 SNTAGT. The CDR3 spans 16 residues. Trimming took 6 bases from V and 4 from J, leaving 20 bases between them. The CDR3 nucleotides read TGTGCCAGCAGCGGACAGGTTCACGGGAGTCCAGATACGCAGTATTTT. Protein product: CASSGQVHGSPDTQYF.

This clone was found once. The chain has TRBV28 and TRBJ2-7, with 14 positions matching TRBD2. Germline V gene lookup returns CDR1 MDHEN and CDR2 SYDVKM. This CDR3 spans 20 amino acids. Unmatched junction bases numbered 10, after V lost 0 bases and J lost 0 bases. CDR3 sequence: CASSLWVPTSGGVGSYEQYF. The CDR3 nucleotides read TGTGCCAGCAGTTTATGGGTGCCGACTAGCGGGGGGGTGGGCTCCTACGAGCAGTACTTC.

J is TRBJ2-1 and V is TRBV7-2; D may be TRBD1 (6 bases). The CDR3 has 18 residues. Per germline, CDR1 SGHTA and CDR2 FQGNSA. The V gene lost 2 bases and the J gene lost 0 bases, with 17 bases spanning the gap. The CDR3 bases are TGTGCCAGCAGCTTACCCCGCCGAGGACAGAGCTCCTACAATGAGCAGTTCTTC. Its protein is CASSLPRRGQSSYNEQFF. Based on the CDR3 plus reference TRBV7-2 and TRBJ2-1, the full variable domain is GAGVSQSPSNKVTEKGKDVELRCDPISGHTALYWYRQSLGQGLEFLIYFQGNSAPDKSGLPSDRFSAERTGGSVSTLTIQRTQQEDSAVYLCASSLPRRGQSSYNEQFFGPGTRLTVL.

This sequence joins TRBV5-1 and TRBJ1-1; 7 bases are shared with TRBD1. The CDR3 runs 12 residues. The germline CDR1 and CDR2 sequences are SGHRS and YFSETQ. V trimming: 7 bases; J trimming: 4 bases; junction bases outside the gene matches: 4. As DNA, the CDR3 is TGCGCCAGCTCGGACAGGTTCACTGAAGCTTTCTTT. Amino acid sequence: CASSDRFTEAFF.

J is TRBJ1-1 and V is TRBV6-4; D unresolved. CDR1 is MRHNA and CDR2 is SNTAGT in the germline V gene. The CDR3 contains 13 residues. The V and J ends lost 7 bases and 6 bases respectively, with 15 bases between them. The CDR3 nucleotides read TGTGCCAGCAAGGCGGACTCTGGTGCTGAAGCTTTCTTT. This encodes CASKADSGAEAFF.

This chain links TRBV6-6 with TRBJ2-7; a weak D match, TRBD1 (6 bases). CDR3 length: 15 amino acids. With 5 bases removed from V and 1 base from J, the gap between germline ends came to 15 bases. Germline CDR1 MNHNY, CDR2 SVGAGI (reference sequence). Here the CDR3 reads CASSRGQVLSYEQYF. Here the CDR3 DNA reads TGTGCCAGCAGTCGGGGACAAGTTTTATCCTACGAGCAGTACTTC.

The chain employs TRBV5-1 and TRBJ2-1; 10 bases match TRBD1. Trimming at V came to 3 bases and at J to 9 bases, leaving 12 bases not matched to a gene. CDR3 length equals 16 residues. Germline CDR1 and CDR2: SGHRS and YFSETQ. The CDR3 region has the DNA TGCGCCAGCAGCTCCAGACAGGGGGCAGATGGGGGTGAGCAGTTCTTC. Translating it yields CASSSRQGADGGEQFF.

The chain recombines TRBV27 with TRBJ2-3, with 10 nucleotides matching TRBD1. The trim removed 3 bases at V and 6 bases at J, leaving 12 bases unmatched. Germline V gene data show CDR1 as MNHEY and CDR2 as SMNVEV (reference sequence). This CDR3 contains 17 residues. Here the CDR3 DNA reads TGTGCCAGCAGTTTCCAGGGACCGGGACAGGGGCTGGATACGCAGTATTTT. It specifies CASSFQGPGQGLDTQYF.